This T cell receptor beta chain originates from a study of blood T cell repertoires in COVID-19. Looking at the study overall: The samples span acute and convalescent COVID-19 from the United States, Italy and Spain.

V was trimmed by 1 base and J by 4 bases, leaving 14 bases between them. This CDR3 contains 16 residues. Germline CDR1 MGHRA, CDR2 YSYEKL. Profiling relied on immunoSEQ multiplex PCR, and the TCRdb table lists in-frame clones only, not all of them. The data show about 190,000 clones, roughly 78% seen once. The chain is built from TRBV4-1 and TRBJ1-3; a weak D match, TRBD1 (5 bases). Material for sequencing was peripheral blood. The clonotype originates from a woman aged 80 or over with active or convalescent COVID-19. In DNA, the CDR3 is TGCGCCAGCAGCCAAGGACAGCCACGGACCGGAAACACCATATATTTT. It encodes CASSQGQPRTGNTIYF.